This T cell receptor (beta chain) was captured by sequencing in a study of PD-1 blockade in classical Hodgkin lymphoma. Notes on this clone: Its antigen is currently unknown.

The table came from immunoSEQ multiplex PCR; TCRdb's copy has only in-frame clones and leaves some out. The data contain around 20,000 clones, around 67% of them singletons. V was shortened by 0 bases and J by 0 bases, with 8 bases between the two germline ends. CDR1 is MGHRA and CDR2 is YSYEKL in the germline V gene. The CDR3 covers 15 residues. Brentuximab vedotin exposure varied among the patients, all of whom had relapsed after autologous stem cell transplantation. Findings and limits, study-wide: It was CD4+ TCR diversity, not CD8+, that rose significantly by C4D1.

The receptor comes from a human donor with classical Hodgkin lymphoma. Sequencing was performed on peripheral blood mononuclear cells (PBMCs), taken before the second cycle of nivolumab. The chain is built from TRBV4-1 and TRBJ1-2; the D is unclear. CDR3 coding DNA: TGCGCCAGCAGCCAAGAGTCCCTATCTAACTATGGCTACACCTTC. Translating gives CASSQESLSNYGYTF.